This TCR beta chain was recovered during a study of blood T cell repertoires in COVID-19. Study as a whole: From the United States, Italy and Spain came samples of acute and convalescent COVID-19. T cells, B-cell-depleted T cells, or PBMCs provided the cDNA or gDNA that served as material.

TCRdb's copy holds only in-frame clones and misses some; the assay was immunoSEQ multiplex PCR. This sample carries more than 85,000 clones, 84% of them seen once, and the ten largest clones take around 25%. The CDR3 contains 15 residues. After removal of 1 base from V and 4 bases from J, the junction contained 3 bases not matched to a gene. Germline CDR1 reads SEHNR; CDR2 reads FQNEAQ (reference sequence). This sequence originates from a man aged 55-75 years with acute or convalescent COVID-19. The sequencing input was peripheral blood. The chain recombines TRBV7-9 with TRBJ1-2, with 10 bases identical to TRBD1. CDR3 nucleotides: TGTGCCAGCAGCTTAGGGAGGGACAGGGGCTATGGCTACACCTTC. It yields the protein CASSLGRDRGYGYTF.